The 8 T cell receptor beta chains in this list originate from one sample, sequenced in a study of chemoradiotherapy in HPV16-positive cancers. Clones were sequenced by immunoSEQ multiplex PCR, and TCRdb holds only the in-frame ones, with some missing. The sample includes some 21,000 clones, around 88% of them seen just once. This specimen consisted of blood, obtained from a patient who underwent chemoradiotherapy. The receptors here all came from a human donor with HPV-associated anogenital cancer.

This clone was counted once. The genes are TRBV27 and TRBJ2-5, with D perhaps matching TRBD1 or TRBD2 (5 bases each). The germline CDR1 and CDR2 sequences are MNHEY and SMNVEV (reference sequence). The CDR3 consists of 12 residues. V shed 2 bases and J shed 9 bases, with 10 bases lying between them. The CDR3 loop reads CASSLGGFPQYF. Here the CDR3 DNA reads TGTGCCAGCAGTTTAGGGGGATTCCCCCAGTACTTC.

This clone was detected only once. This sequence joins TRBV7-2 and TRBJ1-6; no firm D call. The V end was cut by 3 bases, the J end by 6 bases, with 3 bases between. The germline CDR1 and CDR2 sequences are SGHTA and FQGNSA. This CDR3 contains 12 residues. The chain's CDR3 is CASSFLNSPLHF. The CDR3 bases are TGTGCCAGCAGCTTCCTTAATTCACCCCTCCACTTT.

The chain combines TRBV2 with TRBJ2-3; either TRBD1 or TRBD2 may fit D (5 bases each). CDR3 length: 13 residues. The V gene's germline CDR1 is SNHLY and CDR2 FYNNEI. Trimming removed 4 bases at V and 0 bases at J, with 5 bases between. The CDR3 coding sequence is TGTGCCAGCAGTGGGGACAGCACAGATACGCAGTATTTT. It is translated as CASSGDSTDTQYF.

This clone appeared a single time. The V gene is TRBV7-9, the J gene TRBJ2-1; perhaps TRBD1 as D (7 bases). The CDR3 runs 14 residues. Germline values: CDR1 SEHNR, CDR2 FQNEAQ (reference sequence). V was trimmed by 2 bases and J by 8 bases, leaving 13 bases between them. This CDR3 is CASSLLARGDEQFF. The CDR3 region has the DNA TGTGCCAGCAGCTTACTAGCCAGGGGGGATGAGCAGTTCTTC.

This clone has just one count. The chain recombines TRBV4-1 with TRBJ2-7, with D perhaps matching TRBD1 or TRBD2 (5 bases each). The CDR3 totals 15 residues. Germline-derived CDR1 and CDR2 are MGHRA and YSYEKL. Trimming left V 6 bases short and J 4 bases short, with 19 bases between. This chain's CDR3 is CASSLTTMGEYEQYF. As DNA, the CDR3 is TGCGCCAGCAGTCTCACCACGATGGGGGAATACGAGCAGTACTTC.

The gene calls are TRBV5-1 and TRBJ1-3; maybe TRBD1 (6 bases). CDR1 is SGHRS and CDR2 is YFSETQ in the germline V gene. The CDR3 length is 14 residues. Trimming removed 0 bases from V and 4 bases from J, with 8 bases in between. The CDR3 loop reads CASSLAQGGNTIYF. CDR3 sequence (DNA): TGCGCCAGCAGCTTGGCACAGGGAGGAAACACCATATATTTT.

The V gene is TRBV4-3, the J gene TRBJ2-1, with 9 bases fitting TRBD2. This CDR3 region has 16 residues. Germline V gives CDR1 LGHNA, CDR2 YSLEER. V was pared by 4 bases and J by 7 bases, with 11 bases of the junction left unmatched. The CDR3 coding sequence is TGCGCCAGCAGCCGACAAGGACTAGCGCTGAGGAATGAGCAGTTCTTC. Translation gives CASSRQGLALRNEQFF.

This sequence joins TRBV11-2 and TRBJ2-5; D is ambiguous. The CDR3 runs 13 residues. The V end was cut by 1 base, the J end by 5 bases, with 8 bases between. CDR1 and CDR2 from the germline V gene are SGHAT and FQNNGV. CDR3 sequence (DNA): TGTGCCAGCAGCTTAGGCGCTGTGGAGACCCAGTACTTC. Translated, it gives CASSLGAVETQYF.